The 24 T cell receptor beta chains listed next were all sequenced from one sample in a study of blood T cell repertoires in COVID-19. Here immunoSEQ multiplex PCR was the method, and the copy in TCRdb shows in-frame clones only, minus some. The data hold around 82,000 clones, with less than 90% observed a single time. Sequenced input: peripheral blood. The receptors derive from a man older than 75 with COVID-19, enrolled during active disease.

The chain is built from TRBV28 and TRBJ2-3; D gene ambiguous. The germline V gene encodes CDR1 MDHEN and CDR2 SYDVKM. Trimming cost V 4 bases and J 4 bases, with 9 bases left between them. The CDR3 extends over 13 amino acids. CDR3: CASSSTPADTQYF. CDR3 nucleotide sequence: TGTGCCAGCAGTTCTACGCCCGCAGATACGCAGTATTTT.

The gene calls are TRBV6-5 and TRBJ2-5; 10 positions match TRBD1. V gave up 10 bases and J gave up 4 bases; unmatched junction bases: 9. CDR1 is MNHEY and CDR2 is SVGAGI in the germline V gene. This CDR3 contains 14 residues. This chain's CDR3 is CATPGQGWGETQYF. CDR3 nucleotide sequence: TGTGCCACTCCGGGACAGGGGTGGGGAGAGACCCAGTACTTC.

This chain links TRBV5-6 with TRBJ2-2; 7 bases line up with TRBD2. The CDR3 is 15 residues long. V was clipped by 4 bases and J by 6 bases; unmatched bases: 9. CDR1 is SGHDT and CDR2 is YYEEEE in the germline V gene. CDR3 coding DNA: TGTGCCAGCAGCCCCTCCGGACTAGGATCCGGGGAGCTGTTTTTT. This codes for CASSPSGLGSGELFF.

This chain links TRBV4-2 with TRBJ2-5; a weak D match, TRBD2 (7 bases). Germline CDR1 is LGHNA and CDR2 is YNFKEQ. V shed 0 bases and J shed 7 bases, with 21 bases lying between them. The CDR3 has 17 amino acids. This CDR3 reads CASSQDRAGARGGTQYF. CDR3 nucleotides: TGTGCCAGCAGCCAAGATCGGGCGGGGGCCCGAGGTGGGACCCAGTACTTC.

This clone appeared once. The rearrangement joins TRBV2 to TRBJ1-5, with D tentatively TRBD1 (5 bases). V shed 5 bases and J shed 0 bases, with 11 bases lying between them. The CDR3 totals 15 residues. The germline V gene encodes CDR1 SNHLY and CDR2 FYNNEI. CDR3 region: CASSSDGGSNQPQHF. DNA of the CDR3: TGTGCCAGCAGTTCGGACGGGGGTAGCAATCAGCCCCAGCATTTT. The full variable domain, completed using reference TRBV2 and TRBJ1-5, is EPEVTQTPSHQVTQMGQEVILRCVPISNHLYFYWYRQILGQKVEFLVSFYNNEISEKSEIFDDQFSVERPDGSNFTLKIRSTKLEDSAMYFCASSSDGGSNQPQHFGDGTRLSIL.

J is TRBJ2-3 and V is TRBV6-1, with D possibly matching TRBD2 (5 bases). Germline loops: CDR1 MNHNS, CDR2 SASEGT. Trimming took 4 bases from V and 8 from J, leaving 25 bases between them. The CDR3 covers 17 residues. The CDR3 reads CASSALHSGTRPGTQYF. The DNA for the CDR3 is TGTGCCAGCAGTGCCCTCCACAGCGGCACTCGACCAGGTACGCAGTATTTT.

The chain is built from TRBV6-5 and TRBJ1-1; 9 nucleotides line up with TRBD1. Germline V gene lookup returns CDR1 MNHEY and CDR2 SVGAGI. V lost 6 bases to trimming and J lost 11 bases; unmatched junction nucleotides: 10. The CDR3 runs 13 residues. The CDR3 is CASSLGQGLRAFF. For the CDR3, the DNA is TGTGCCAGCAGCCTGGGACAGGGTCTAAGGGCTTTCTTT.

The CDR3: CASSLTGVSADTQYF. The CDR3 DNA reads TGCGCCAGCAGTTTAACAGGGGTCTCGGCAGATACGCAGTATTTT. The chain couples TRBV5-1 to TRBJ2-3; 7 bases line up with TRBD1. The V and J ends lost 5 bases and 4 bases, in that order; junction bases with no gene match: 10. CDR3 length: 15 residues. Germline V CDR1 and CDR2: SGHRS, YFSETQ.

The rearrangement uses TRBV20-1 and TRBJ2-5, with 9 bases matching TRBD2. V dropped 3 bases and J dropped 2; count of bases not matched to a gene: 4. The CDR3 spans 14 residues. The germline CDR1 and CDR2 sequences are DFQATT and SNEGSKA (reference sequence). The CDR3 nucleotides read TGCAGTGCTAGTCGCGGGGGGGCTCAAGAGACCCAGTACTTC. Translation: CSASRGGAQETQYF.

The chain joins TRBV9 to TRBJ2-3, with 12 bases matching TRBD2. Per the germline V gene, CDR1 is SGDLS and CDR2 is YYNGEE. The length of the CDR3 is 16 residues. V shed 2 bases and J 7 bases; nucleotides not matched to a gene: 8. The CDR3 sequence is CASSVTSGGLRNTQYF. DNA for the CDR3: TGTGCCAGCAGCGTGACTAGCGGGGGACTCCGAAATACGCAGTATTTT.

This clone has only one observation. This rearrangement joins TRBV4-3 to TRBJ1-4; TRBD1 matches at 11 bases. The CDR3 runs 16 residues. Germline lookup yields CDR1 LGHNA and CDR2 YSLEER. V was clipped by 1 base and J by 6 bases; unmatched bases: 4. CDR3 protein: CASSQVGQGADEKLFF. The CDR3 DNA sequence: TGCGCCAGCAGCCAAGTCGGACAGGGGGCCGATGAAAAACTGTTTTTT.

The chain is built from TRBV2 and TRBJ2-5; D not certain. The ends were cut back, 7 bases at V and 4 bases at J, with 13 bases in the middle. Germline lookup yields CDR1 SNHLY and CDR2 FYNNEI. The CDR3 consists of 13 residues. The CDR3 bases are TGTGCCAGCACCACGAATACACGAGAGACCCAGTACTTC. This gives the protein CASTTNTRETQYF.

This chain links TRBV18 with TRBJ2-3; D not certain. Per the germline V gene, CDR1 is KGHSH and CDR2 is LQKENI. The CDR3 loop spans 12 amino acids. V lost 6 bases, J lost 2 bases, and 6 bases lay in between. This CDR3 is CASSPFTDTQYF. The CDR3 DNA reads as TGTGCCAGCTCTCCTTTCACAGATACGCAGTATTTT.

This clone was seen a single time. The rearrangement uses TRBV5-1 and TRBJ2-5; no definite D call. The CDR3 extends over 15 amino acids. Trimming pared 0 bases from V and 1 base from J, leaving 10 bases between. Germline-derived CDR1 and CDR2 are SGHRS and YFSETQ. The CDR3 DNA reads TGCGCCAGCAGCTTGGAAGGTAACAGCCAAGAGACCCAGTACTTC. This codes for CASSLEGNSQETQYF.

The V call is TRBV6-6, the J call TRBJ2-1, with D possibly matching TRBD1 (5 bases). V lost 2 bases and J 6 bases, leaving 8 bases between the germline ends. CDR3 length: 13 residues. The V gene's germline CDR1 is MNHNY and CDR2 SVGAGI (reference sequence). CDR3 nucleotide sequence: TGTGCCAGCAGTTACAGACAGAGCAATGAGCAGTTCTTC. It yields the protein CASSYRQSNEQFF.

The genes are TRBV28 and TRBJ1-6; D is ambiguous. The CDR3 runs to 20 residues. V gave up 4 bases and J gave up 0 bases, with 22 bases separating them. Per germline, CDR1 MDHEN and CDR2 SYDVKM. The CDR3 sequence: CASSSPVEVSTSSYNSPLHF. The CDR3 bases are TGTGCCAGCAGTTCCCCCGTCGAGGTATCAACCAGCTCCTATAATTCACCCCTCCACTTT.

The rearrangement uses TRBV10-3 and TRBJ1-4; D gene ambiguous. Trimming cost V 6 bases and J 3 bases, with 11 bases left between them. The germline V gene has CDR1 ENHRY and CDR2 SYGVKD. The CDR3 runs 14 residues. The CDR3 DNA follows: TGTGCCATCAGCCCACACGGGGCTAATGAAAAACTGTTTTTT. Translation: CAISPHGANEKLFF.

This clone was seen a few times. The chain joins TRBV7-7 to TRBJ2-2; 10 nucleotides agree with TRBD1. This CDR3 is 15 amino acids long. V was clipped by 5 bases and J by 6 bases; unmatched bases: 6. The V gene's germline CDR1 is SSHAT and CDR2 FNYEAQ (reference sequence). Here the CDR3 reads CASSPGTGAAGELFF. The CDR3 nucleotides read TGTGCCAGCAGCCCCGGGACAGGGGCGGCCGGGGAGCTGTTTTTT.

The V gene is TRBV23-1, the J gene TRBJ2-1; D may be TRBD1 (5 bases). TRBV23-1 is sorted into the ORF group, with uncertain function. The V gene lost 6 bases and the J gene lost 9 bases, with 15 bases spanning the gap. This CDR3 is 13 amino acids long. The CDR3 sequence: CASSQRSGSEQFF. The CDR3 bases are TGCGCCAGCAGCCAAAGGTCAGGGTCTGAGCAGTTCTTC.

This clone was observed a single time. This chain connects TRBV9 to TRBJ2-1; 9 bases fit TRBD2. Per germline, CDR1 SGDLS and CDR2 YYNGEE. Unmatched junction bases numbered 3, after V lost 2 bases and J lost 9 bases. The CDR3 is made up of 13 amino acids. For the CDR3, the DNA is TGTGCCAGCAGCGTGTATAGCGGGGGTGAGCAGTTCTTC. Protein: CASSVYSGGEQFF.

The rearrangement uses TRBV2 and TRBJ1-6; the D is unclear. The germline V gene has CDR1 SNHLY and CDR2 FYNNEI. There are 13 residues in the CDR3. V dropped 7 bases and J dropped 6 bases, with 10 bases sitting between them. The CDR3 region is CASIRAGNSPLHF. The CDR3 nucleotides read TGTGCCAGCATAAGGGCGGGTAATTCACCCCTCCACTTT.

This clone appeared a few times. The chain joins TRBV3-1 (or the pseudogene TRBV3-2) to TRBJ2-7; 9 positions agree with TRBD1. V shed 2 bases and J 3 bases; nucleotides not matched to a gene: 11. This CDR3 spans 17 amino acids. In germline, CDR1 is LGHDT, CDR2 YNNKEL (reference sequence). CDR3 DNA: TGTGCCAGCAGCCAACTCCTCCCGACAGGGGGAAGCTACGAGCAGTACTTC. Protein: CASSQLLPTGGSYEQYF.

The rearrangement joins TRBV29-1 to TRBJ1-2; D is perhaps TRBD1 (6 bases). Trimming removed 5 bases from V and 4 bases from J, with 11 bases in between. This CDR3 has 12 residues. Germline V gene lookup returns CDR1 SQVTM and CDR2 ANQGSEA. The CDR3 coding sequence is TGCAGCGTTTTGGACAGCTTCTATGGCTACACCTTC. It encodes CSVLDSFYGYTF.

The chain combines TRBV6-5 with TRBJ1-6; possibly TRBD1 for D (5 bases). The CDR3 has 16 amino acids. Germline V gene sequence: CDR1 MNHEY, CDR2 SVGAGI. V lost 4 bases, J lost 7 bases, and 17 bases lay in between. CDR3 sequence (DNA): TGTGCCAGCAGTTCCACCCCCGGGGGACGCAATTCACCCCTCCACTTT. This codes for CASSSTPGGRNSPLHF.